What follows describes a single T cell receptor (beta chain). The antigen is unknown. Assay: immunoSEQ multiplex PCR; the TCRdb copy retains only in-frame clones and omits some. Altogether roughly 38,000 clones are present, 82% being singletons, with the ten largest covering approximately 1.8%. At cycle 4 day 1, cycle 7 day 1, and baseline, blood was sampled. The sample originates from a study of OX40 agonist ivuxolimab in advanced cancers. Study-wide findings and caveats: Some patients who did not respond also had low normalized T-cell clonal expansion. Clonal expansion by week 6 occurred in CD4+ and CD8+ blood T cells (at 0.1 to 3.0 mg/kg).

Germline V CDR1 and CDR2: SGHRS, YFSETQ. The CDR3 is 14 residues long. Unmatched junction bases numbered 3, after V lost 1 base and J lost 4 bases. The chain joins TRBV5-1 to TRBJ2-5, with TRBD2 identical over 8 bases. The TCR sequence derives from an adult with an advanced solid tumor such as melanoma, head and neck, liver or kidney cancer. The source was CD4+ or CD8+ T cells sorted from blood, collected in a trial of the OX40 agonist ivuxolimab. The CDR3 spells CASSLSGGSETQYF. CDR3 sequence (DNA): TGCGCCAGCAGCTTGAGCGGGGGCTCAGAGACCCAGTACTTC.